This T cell receptor beta chain was obtained from a study of shared clonotypes between healthy human individuals. The study's findings and limits: Generally, naive subsets came out with larger estimated richness than memory subsets. All-four-donor shared clonotypes had higher generation probabilities than non-shared clonotypes did.

Each subset's genomic DNA was shared equally among a number of immunoSEQ plates. Measured with immunoSEQ multiplex PCR; TCRdb has only the in-frame clones, and not every one. The data show about 1.5 million clones, with nearly 99% seen just once and approximately 0.45% held by the top ten. Regarding this clone: The antigen is not known.

Into CD45RA+ naive and CD45RA-negative memory subsets, the CD4+ cells were split. V was clipped by 0 bases and J by 4 bases, with 11 bases between them. There are 14 residues in the CDR3. Germline V gene sequence: CDR1 SGDLS, CDR2 YYNGEE. Sequenced input: naive CD4+ T cells sorted from blood. The subset was: CD45RA+ positively selected. This sequence originates from a man between 25 and 39 years old in good health. V and J are TRBV9 and TRBJ2-7; perhaps TRBD2 as D (5 bases). CDR3: CASSVDNRLYEQYF. In DNA, the CDR3 is TGTGCCAGCAGCGTAGACAACAGACTATACGAGCAGTACTTC.